This T cell receptor beta chain came from a study of OX40 agonist ivuxolimab in advanced cancers. The CDR3 covers 17 residues. The V and J ends lost 2 bases and 0 bases respectively, with 14 bases between them. Germline V gene lookup returns CDR1 SGHTA and CDR2 FQGNSA. Clones were sequenced by immunoSEQ multiplex PCR, and TCRdb holds only the in-frame ones, with some missing. This table has over 45,000 clones, 83% appearing once. The clonotype originates from an adult with an advanced solid tumor such as melanoma, head and neck, liver or kidney cancer. The input for sequencing was CD4+ or CD8+ T cells sorted from blood, taken in a trial of the OX40 agonist ivuxolimab. V is TRBV7-2 and J is TRBJ1-3; no reliable D call. CDR3 in amino acids: CASSLITELNSGNTIYF. In DNA form, the CDR3 reads TGTGCCAGCAGCTTAATAACAGAACTTAACTCTGGAAACACCATATATTTT.